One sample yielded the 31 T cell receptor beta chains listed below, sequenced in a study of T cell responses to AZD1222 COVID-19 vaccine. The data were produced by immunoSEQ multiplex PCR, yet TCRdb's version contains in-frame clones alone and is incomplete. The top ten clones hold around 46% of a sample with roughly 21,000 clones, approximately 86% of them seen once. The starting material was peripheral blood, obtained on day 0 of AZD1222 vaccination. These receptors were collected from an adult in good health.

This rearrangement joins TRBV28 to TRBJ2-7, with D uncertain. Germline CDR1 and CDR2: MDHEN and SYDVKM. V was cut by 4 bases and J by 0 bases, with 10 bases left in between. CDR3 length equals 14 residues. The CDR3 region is CASSSDANSYEQYF. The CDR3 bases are TGTGCCAGCAGTTCAGACGCAAACTCCTACGAGCAGTACTTC.

The CDR3 region has the DNA TGTGCCAGCAGCTTTTCGGGAGCGTACGAGCAGTACTTC. Translated, it gives CASSFSGAYEQYF. The chain has TRBV7-9 and TRBJ2-7; D may be TRBD2 (6 bases). The CDR3 has 13 amino acids. The V end lost 3 bases, the J end lost 4 bases, and 10 bases lay between the germline ends. Germline CDR1 SEHNR, CDR2 FQNEAQ (reference sequence). Full variable domain (remainder filled in from reference TRBV7-9 and TRBJ2-7): DTGVSQNPRHKITKRGQNVTFRCDPISEHNRLYWYRQTLGQGPEFLTYFQNEAQLEKSRLLSDRFSAERPKGSFSTLEIQRTEQGDSAMYLCASSFSGAYEQYFGPGTRLTVT.

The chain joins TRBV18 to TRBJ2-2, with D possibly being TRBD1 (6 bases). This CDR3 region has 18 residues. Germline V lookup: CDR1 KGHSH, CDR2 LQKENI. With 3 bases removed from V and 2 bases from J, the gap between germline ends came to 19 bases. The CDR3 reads CASSPLLVSGTNTGELFF. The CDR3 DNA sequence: TGTGCCAGCTCACCTCTCTTGGTGTCGGGGACAAACACCGGGGAGCTGTTTTTT.

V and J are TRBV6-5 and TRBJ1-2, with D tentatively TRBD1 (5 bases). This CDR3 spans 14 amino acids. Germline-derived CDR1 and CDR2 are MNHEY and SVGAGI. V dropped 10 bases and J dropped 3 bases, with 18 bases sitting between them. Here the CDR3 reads CATVTQVGDYGYTF. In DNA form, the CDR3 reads TGTGCCACGGTCACCCAGGTGGGGGACTATGGCTACACCTTC.

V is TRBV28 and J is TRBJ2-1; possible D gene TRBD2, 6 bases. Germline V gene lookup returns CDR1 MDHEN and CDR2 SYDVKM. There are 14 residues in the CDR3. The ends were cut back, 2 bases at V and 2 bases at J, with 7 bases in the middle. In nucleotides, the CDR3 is TGTGCCAGCAGTTTAGCGGGACCCTACAATGAGCAGTTCTTC. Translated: CASSLAGPYNEQFF.

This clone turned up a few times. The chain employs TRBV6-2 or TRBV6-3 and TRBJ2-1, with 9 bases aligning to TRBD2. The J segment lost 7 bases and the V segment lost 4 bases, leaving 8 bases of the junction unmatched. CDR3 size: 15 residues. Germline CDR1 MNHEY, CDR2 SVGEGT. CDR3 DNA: TGTGCCAGCAGTTCCGGGACTAGCAGAGGGAATGAGCAGTTCTTC. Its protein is CASSSGTSRGNEQFF.

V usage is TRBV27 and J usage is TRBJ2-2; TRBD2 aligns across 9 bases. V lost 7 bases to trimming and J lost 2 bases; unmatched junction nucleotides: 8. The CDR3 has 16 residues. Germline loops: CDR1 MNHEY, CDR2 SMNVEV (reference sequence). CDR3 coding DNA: TGTGCCAGCACCTTTTTGACTAGCGGAAACACCGGGGAGCTGTTTTTT. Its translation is CASTFLTSGNTGELFF.

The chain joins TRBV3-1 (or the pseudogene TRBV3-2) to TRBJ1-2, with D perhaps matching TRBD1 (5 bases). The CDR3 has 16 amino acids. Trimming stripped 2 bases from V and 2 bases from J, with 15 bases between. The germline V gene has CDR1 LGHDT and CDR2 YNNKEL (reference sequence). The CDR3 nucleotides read TGTGCCAGCAGCCAATGGGACCTTCGCAGGAACTATGGCTACACCTTC. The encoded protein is CASSQWDLRRNYGYTF.

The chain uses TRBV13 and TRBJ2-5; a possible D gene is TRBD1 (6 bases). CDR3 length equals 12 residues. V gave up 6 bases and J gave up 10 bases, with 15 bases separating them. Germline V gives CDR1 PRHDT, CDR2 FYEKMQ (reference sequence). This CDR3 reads CASSPQGKVQYF. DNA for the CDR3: TGTGCCAGCAGTCCCCAGGGGAAGGTCCAGTACTTC.

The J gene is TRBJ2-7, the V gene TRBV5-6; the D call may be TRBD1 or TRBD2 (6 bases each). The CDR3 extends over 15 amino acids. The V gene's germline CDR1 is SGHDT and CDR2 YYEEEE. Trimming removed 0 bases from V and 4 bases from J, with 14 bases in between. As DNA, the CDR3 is TGTGCCAGCAGCTTGGTAGGGGGGACGGGGTACGAGCAGTACTTC. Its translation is CASSLVGGTGYEQYF.

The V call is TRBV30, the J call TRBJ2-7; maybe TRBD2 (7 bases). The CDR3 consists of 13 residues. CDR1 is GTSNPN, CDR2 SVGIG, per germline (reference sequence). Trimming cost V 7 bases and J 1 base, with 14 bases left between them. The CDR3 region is CALRGGLSYEQYF. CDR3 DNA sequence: TGTGCCTTGAGGGGGGGCCTGTCCTACGAGCAGTACTTC.

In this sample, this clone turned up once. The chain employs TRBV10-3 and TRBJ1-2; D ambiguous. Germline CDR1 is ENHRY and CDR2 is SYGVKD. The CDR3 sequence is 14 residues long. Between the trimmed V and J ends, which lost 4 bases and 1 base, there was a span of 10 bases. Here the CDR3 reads CAISGAALNYGYTF. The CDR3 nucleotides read TGTGCCATCAGTGGGGCTGCCCTTAACTATGGCTACACCTTC.

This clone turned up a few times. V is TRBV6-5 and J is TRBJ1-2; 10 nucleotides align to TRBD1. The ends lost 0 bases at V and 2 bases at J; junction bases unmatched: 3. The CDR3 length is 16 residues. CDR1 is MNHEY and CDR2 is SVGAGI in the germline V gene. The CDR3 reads CASSYSRTGGNYGYTF. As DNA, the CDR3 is TGTGCCAGCAGTTACTCCAGGACAGGGGGAAACTATGGCTACACCTTC.

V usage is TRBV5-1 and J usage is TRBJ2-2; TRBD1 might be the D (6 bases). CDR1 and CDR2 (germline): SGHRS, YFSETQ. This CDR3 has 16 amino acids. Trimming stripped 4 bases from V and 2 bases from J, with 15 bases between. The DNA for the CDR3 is TGCGCCAGCAGCCGCCGGGACACCATTAACACCGGGGAGCTGTTTTTT. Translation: CASSRRDTINTGELFF.

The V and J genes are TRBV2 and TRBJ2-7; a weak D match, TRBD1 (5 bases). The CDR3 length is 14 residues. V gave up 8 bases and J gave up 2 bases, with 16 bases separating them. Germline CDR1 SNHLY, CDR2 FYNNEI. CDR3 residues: CASGASPLTYEQYF. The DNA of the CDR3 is TGTGCCAGCGGGGCCAGCCCACTTACCTACGAGCAGTACTTC.

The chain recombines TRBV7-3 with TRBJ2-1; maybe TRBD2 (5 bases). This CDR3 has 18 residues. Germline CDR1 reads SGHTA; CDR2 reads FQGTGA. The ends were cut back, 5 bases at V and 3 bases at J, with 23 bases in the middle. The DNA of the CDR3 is TGTGCCAGCAGCGGGAGCATAGTCGCGGGTGAGTTCTACAATGAGCAGTTCTTC. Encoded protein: CASSGSIVAGEFYNEQFF.

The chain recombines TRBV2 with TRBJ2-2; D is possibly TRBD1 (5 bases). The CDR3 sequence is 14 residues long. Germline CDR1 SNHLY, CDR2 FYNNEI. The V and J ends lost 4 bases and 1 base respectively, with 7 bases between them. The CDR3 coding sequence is TGTGCCAGCAGTGTGACAGTGAACACCGGGGAGCTGTTTTTT. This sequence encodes CASSVTVNTGELFF.

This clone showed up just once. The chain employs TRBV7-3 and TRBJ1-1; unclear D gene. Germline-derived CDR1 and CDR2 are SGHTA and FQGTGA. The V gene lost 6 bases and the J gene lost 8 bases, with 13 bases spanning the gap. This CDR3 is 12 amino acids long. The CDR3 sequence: CASSDIGGEAFF. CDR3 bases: TGTGCCAGCAGTGATATTGGAGGGGAAGCTTTCTTT.

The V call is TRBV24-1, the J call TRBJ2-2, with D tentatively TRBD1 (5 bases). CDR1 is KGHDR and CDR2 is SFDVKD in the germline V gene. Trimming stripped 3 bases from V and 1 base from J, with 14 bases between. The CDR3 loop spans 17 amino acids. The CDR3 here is CATSDPGPGKNTGELFF. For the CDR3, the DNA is TGTGCCACCAGTGATCCCGGGCCAGGGAAGAACACCGGGGAGCTGTTTTTT.

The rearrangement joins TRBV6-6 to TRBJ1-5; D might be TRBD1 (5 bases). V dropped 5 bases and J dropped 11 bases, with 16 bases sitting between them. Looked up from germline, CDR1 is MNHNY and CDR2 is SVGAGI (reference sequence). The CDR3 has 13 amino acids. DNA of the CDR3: TGTGCCAGCAGTAGGGACTGGCCAAGGGCCCAGCATTTT. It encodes CASSRDWPRAQHF.

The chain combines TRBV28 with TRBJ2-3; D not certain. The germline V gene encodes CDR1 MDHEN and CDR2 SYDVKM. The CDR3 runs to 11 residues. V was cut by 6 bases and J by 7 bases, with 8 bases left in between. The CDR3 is CASSLDHTQYF. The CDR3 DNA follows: TGTGCCAGCAGCTTGGACCATACGCAGTATTTT.

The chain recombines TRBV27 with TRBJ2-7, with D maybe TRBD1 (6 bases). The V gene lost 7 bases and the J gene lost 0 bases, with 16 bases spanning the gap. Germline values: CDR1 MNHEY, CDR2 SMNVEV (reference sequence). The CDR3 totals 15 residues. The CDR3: CASKWVQGSSYEQYF. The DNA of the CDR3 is TGTGCCAGCAAATGGGTACAGGGATCCTCCTACGAGCAGTACTTC.

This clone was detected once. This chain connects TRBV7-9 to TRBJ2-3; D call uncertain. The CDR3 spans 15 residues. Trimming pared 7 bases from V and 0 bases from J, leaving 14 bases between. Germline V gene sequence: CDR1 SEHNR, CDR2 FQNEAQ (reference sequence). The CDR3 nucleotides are TGTGCCAGCACACTCCAGCGAGCTAGCACAGATACGCAGTATTTT. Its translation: CASTLQRASTDTQYF.

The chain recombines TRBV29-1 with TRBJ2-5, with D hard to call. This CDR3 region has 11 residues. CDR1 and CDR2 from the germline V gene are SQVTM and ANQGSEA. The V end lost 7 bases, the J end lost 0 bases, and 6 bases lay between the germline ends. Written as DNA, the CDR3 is TGCAGCGGGGGATACCAAGAGACCCAGTACTTC. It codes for CSGGYQETQYF.

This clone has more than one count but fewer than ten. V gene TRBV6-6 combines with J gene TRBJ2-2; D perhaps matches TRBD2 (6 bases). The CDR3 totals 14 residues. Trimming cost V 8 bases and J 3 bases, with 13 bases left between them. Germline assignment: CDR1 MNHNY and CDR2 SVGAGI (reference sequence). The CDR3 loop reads CASLGGVDTGELFF. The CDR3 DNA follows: TGTGCCAGCCTGGGGGGAGTCGACACCGGGGAGCTGTTTTTT.

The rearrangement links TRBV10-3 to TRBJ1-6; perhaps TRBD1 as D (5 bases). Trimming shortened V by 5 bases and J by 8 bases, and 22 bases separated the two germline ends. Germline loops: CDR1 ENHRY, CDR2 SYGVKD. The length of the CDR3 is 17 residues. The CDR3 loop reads CAISINQAGLLDSPLHF. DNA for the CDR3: TGTGCCATCAGTATCAACCAGGCGGGGCTATTGGATTCACCCCTCCACTTT.

CDR3 residues: CASSGRQGFSSYNSPLHF. As DNA, the CDR3 is TGTGCCAGCAGCGGTCGACAGGGTTTCAGCTCCTATAATTCACCCCTCCACTTT. The genes are TRBV14 and TRBJ1-6, with 7 bases that match TRBD1. Germline CDR1 SGHDN, CDR2 FVKESK. The CDR3 spans 18 residues. The V and J ends lost 5 bases and 0 bases, in that order; junction bases with no gene match: 10.

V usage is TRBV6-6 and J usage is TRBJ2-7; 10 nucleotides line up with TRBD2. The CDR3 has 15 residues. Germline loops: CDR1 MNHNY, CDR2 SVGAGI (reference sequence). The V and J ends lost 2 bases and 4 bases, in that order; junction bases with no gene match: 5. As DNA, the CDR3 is TGTGCCAGCAGTTACCCTAGCGGGAGTATTTACGAGCAGTACTTC. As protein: CASSYPSGSIYEQYF.

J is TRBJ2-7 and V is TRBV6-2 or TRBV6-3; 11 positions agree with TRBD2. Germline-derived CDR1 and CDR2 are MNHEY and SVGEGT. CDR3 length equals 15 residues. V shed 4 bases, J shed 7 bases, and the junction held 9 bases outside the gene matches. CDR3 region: CASSSVLAGVREQYF. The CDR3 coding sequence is TGTGCCAGCAGTTCCGTACTAGCGGGAGTGAGAGAGCAGTACTTC.

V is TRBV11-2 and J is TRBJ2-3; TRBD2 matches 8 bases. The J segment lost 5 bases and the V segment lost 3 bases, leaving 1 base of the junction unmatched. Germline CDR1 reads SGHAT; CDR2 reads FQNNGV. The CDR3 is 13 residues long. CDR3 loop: CASSLREEDTQYF. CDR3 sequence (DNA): TGTGCCAGCAGCTTGCGGGAGGAAGATACGCAGTATTTT.

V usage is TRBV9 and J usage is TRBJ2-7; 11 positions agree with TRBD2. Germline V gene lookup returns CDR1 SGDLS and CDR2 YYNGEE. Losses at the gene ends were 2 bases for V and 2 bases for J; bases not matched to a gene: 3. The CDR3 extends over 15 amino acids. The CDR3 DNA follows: TGTGCCAGCAGCGTCGGGACTAGCGGAGCCTACGAGCAGTACTTC. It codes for CASSVGTSGAYEQYF.